The 28 T cell receptor beta chains below all came from one sample that was sequenced in a study of cytomegalovirus exposure and HLA in healthy donors. In the PCR, 60 Vbeta and 13 Jbeta primers were used. TCRdb's table, derived via immunoSEQ multiplex PCR, lists solely in-frame clones and lacks some. The table shows roughly 160,000 clones, with approximately 80% occurring only once. Sequencing was performed on PBMCs. The receptors here all came from a woman in her 50s in good health and CMV-seropositive.

The rearrangement links TRBV6-4 to TRBJ2-7; 8 bases match TRBD1. The germline V gene has CDR1 MRHNA and CDR2 SNTAGT. Losses at the gene ends were 2 bases for V and 3 bases for J; bases not matched to a gene: 9. This CDR3 spans 16 amino acids. This CDR3 is CASSDPRDRRLYEQYF. For the CDR3, the DNA is TGTGCCAGCAGTGACCCCCGGGACAGGAGACTCTACGAGCAGTACTTC.

The chain joins TRBV19 to TRBJ1-5; D is undetermined. In germline, CDR1 is LNHDA, CDR2 SQIVND (reference sequence). V was clipped by 1 base and J by 7 bases, with 14 bases between them. This CDR3 is 15 amino acids long. The CDR3 nucleotides read TGTGCCAGTAGTATAGTTGGCCTGGCAGGACAGCCCCAGCATTTT. Encoded protein: CASSIVGLAGQPQHF.

The chain uses TRBV21-1 and TRBJ1-2; TRBD1, as called in the table, went unchecked against the DNA. TRBV21-1 is flagged as a pseudogene. This CDR3 comprises 14 residues. The CDR3 bases are TGTGCCAGCGCACGGGACAGGGAGTACTATGGCTACACCTTC. Translating gives CASARDREYYGYTF.

Concerning this clone: A read error may produce the germline difference seen at one junction end. Other DNA variants within this sample encode the same CDR3. The chain links TRBV4-1 to TRBJ1-2; TRBD1 might be the D (6 bases). The CDR3 extends over 16 amino acids. Germline V lookup: CDR1 MGHRA, CDR2 YSYEKL. The DNA for the CDR3 is TGCGCCAGCAGCCAAAGGGCCGGGGGGCAGGCCTATGGCTACACCTTT. Translation: CASSQRAGGQAYGYTF.

The J gene is TRBJ2-5, the V gene TRBV11-3, with TRBD2 as a possible D gene (5 bases). The CDR3 extends over 15 amino acids. Deletions cut 1 base from V and 5 bases from J, with 14 bases between. In germline, CDR1 is SGHNT, CDR2 YENEEA. As DNA, the CDR3 is TGTGCCAGCAGCTTAGGTACCTTGCCGGGGGAGACCCAGTACTTC. The encoded protein is CASSLGTLPGETQYF.

The chain uses TRBV29-1 and TRBJ2-3, with 8 bases fitting TRBD2. The CDR3 is made up of 15 amino acids. Trimming at V came to 4 bases and at J to 4 bases, leaving 10 bases not matched to a gene. CDR1 is SQVTM and CDR2 is ANQGSEA in the germline V gene. The CDR3 sequence is CSVAGGYAIADTQYF. CDR3 DNA sequence: TGCAGCGTTGCGGGGGGGTATGCGATAGCAGATACGCAGTATTTT.

The chain links TRBV6-5 to TRBJ1-1, with 9 bases fitting TRBD1. The CDR3 runs 13 residues. Germline-derived CDR1 and CDR2 are MNHEY and SVGAGI. Trimming took 11 bases from V and 6 from J; bases not matched to a gene: 10. CDR3 nucleotides: TGTGCCGTTTGGACAGGGGAGGTCCCTGAAGCTTTCTTT. This encodes CAVWTGEVPEAFF.

In its sample, this clone was seen a few times. The chain joins TRBV2 to TRBJ2-7; TRBD2 aligns across 10 bases. Germline CDR1 and CDR2: SNHLY and FYNNEI. Trimming cost V 6 bases and J 2 bases; bases outside gene matches: 7. The CDR3 is 15 residues long. The CDR3 DNA sequence: TGTGCCAGCAGCGCCGGGACTAGCGAGACCTACGAGCAGTACTTC. Amino acids: CASSAGTSETYEQYF.

The chain links TRBV11-3 to TRBJ2-7, with 7 bases fitting TRBD1. Losses at the gene ends were 1 base for V and 5 bases for J; bases not matched to a gene: 5. Germline V gene data show CDR1 as SGHNT and CDR2 as YENEEA. CDR3 length: 14 amino acids. The CDR3 loop reads CASSLGFTGDEQYF. The CDR3 nucleotides read TGTGCCAGCAGCTTAGGATTTACAGGGGACGAGCAGTACTTC. Together with reference TRBV11-3 and TRBJ2-7, the CDR3 gives the full variable domain: EAGVVQSPRYKIIEKKQPVAFWCNPISGHNTLYWYLQNLGQGPELLIRYENEEAVDDSQLPKDRFSAERLKGVDSTLKIQPAELGDSAVYLCASSLGFTGDEQYFGPGTRLTVT.

V and J are TRBV5-6 and TRBJ1-3; D perhaps matches TRBD1 (5 bases). Germline-derived CDR1 and CDR2 are SGHDT and YYEEEE. The CDR3 runs to 14 residues. The V end was cut by 4 bases, the J end by 1 base, with 9 bases between. This CDR3 is CASSPRGSGNTIYF. Here the CDR3 DNA reads TGTGCCAGCAGCCCAAGGGGATCTGGAAACACCATATATTTT.

Notes on this clone: The junction departs from germline at one end; a sequencing error may be responsible. The chain recombines TRBV15 with TRBJ1-1, with D possibly being TRBD1 (6 bases). The CDR3 consists of 13 residues. Per germline, CDR1 LNHNV and CDR2 YYDKDF (reference sequence). The CDR3 DNA reads TGTGCCGCCAGCAGAGGGAGCAGGGGAGAAGCTTTCTTT. It encodes CAASRGSRGEAFF.

This clone has only a few counts. This chain connects TRBV7-2 to TRBJ2-3, with 12 bases aligning to TRBD2. The CDR3 runs 18 residues. With 2 bases clipped from V and 3 bases from J, the junction kept 9 bases outside the gene matches. CDR1 is SGHTA, CDR2 FQGNSA, per germline. CDR3 in amino acids: CASSLWGATSGGTDTQYF. The CDR3, as DNA: TGTGCCAGCAGCTTATGGGGTGCGACTAGCGGGGGAACAGATACGCAGTATTTT.

The rearrangement uses TRBV4-3 and TRBJ1-2, with a possible D match to TRBD1 (5 bases). The length of the CDR3 is 17 residues. Germline CDR1 is LGHNA and CDR2 is YSLEER. Trimming stripped 0 bases from V and 2 bases from J, with 16 bases between. DNA of the CDR3: TGCGCCAGCAGCCAAGAGAGAGCGGAGGGGAGCAACTATGGCTACACCTTC. Its protein product is CASSQERAEGSNYGYTF.

As for this clone: The same CDR3 also results from other DNA sequences found in this sample. V is TRBV2 and J is TRBJ1-1; unclear D gene. The length of the CDR3 is 13 residues. V was shortened by 3 bases and J by 1 base, with 6 bases between the two germline ends. CDR1 SNHLY and CDR2 FYNNEI come from the germline V gene. The CDR3 spells CASSDTGNTEAFF. The CDR3 DNA is TGTGCCAGCAGTGATACGGGGAACACTGAAGCTTTCTTT.

The chain uses TRBV6-1 and TRBJ1-5; D ambiguous. There are 13 residues in the CDR3. V was cut by 7 bases and J by 9 bases, with 16 bases left in between. The germline gives CDR1 MNHNS, CDR2 SASEGT. In nucleotides, the CDR3 is TGTGCCAGCACCCCACTGGCCCCGGGGCCCCAGCATTTT. Its translation: CASTPLAPGPQHF.

This clone was seen a handful of times. V is TRBV11-2 and J is TRBJ1-2; D is ambiguous. Germline-derived CDR1 and CDR2 are SGHAT and FQNNGV. Trimming took 5 bases from V and 4 from J, leaving 17 bases between them. This CDR3 has 15 amino acids. The CDR3 nucleotides read TGTGCCAGCAGCCCTTCCTTCTCTCGGGGCTATGGCTACACCTTC. It encodes CASSPSFSRGYGYTF.

This clone was seen a single time. The chain combines TRBV11-2 with TRBJ2-3; perhaps TRBD2 as D (7 bases). V shed 5 bases and J shed 11 bases, with 23 bases lying between them. There are 15 residues in the CDR3. Per germline, CDR1 SGHAT and CDR2 FQNNGV. The CDR3 sequence: CASSVRRGPLQWQYF. The CDR3 DNA sequence: TGTGCCAGCAGCGTCCGGCGGGGGCCGCTCCAGTGGCAGTATTTT.

The rearrangement joins TRBV19 to TRBJ2-1, with 8 bases identical to TRBD1. Germline V gene lookup returns CDR1 LNHDA and CDR2 SQIVND (reference sequence). The CDR3 consists of 17 residues. The junction had 10 bases not matched to a gene; V was cut back by 6 bases and J by 0 bases. CDR3 sequence: CASSLSGGFSSYNEQFF. For the CDR3, the DNA is TGTGCCAGTAGCTTATCAGGGGGCTTCAGCTCCTACAATGAGCAGTTCTTC.

The chain combines TRBV2 with TRBJ2-5; no firm D call. V was trimmed by 7 bases and J by 2 bases, leaving 11 bases between them. This CDR3 is 13 amino acids long. Germline CDR1 and CDR2: SNHLY and FYNNEI. The CDR3, as DNA: TGTGCCAGCAACTATAACTTTCAAGAGACCCAGTACTTC. Residues: CASNYNFQETQYF.

This chain uses TRBV30 with TRBJ1-2, with 7 positions matching TRBD1. Germline V lookup: CDR1 GTSNPN, CDR2 SVGIG (reference sequence). J was trimmed by 12 bases and V by 3 bases; bases with no gene match: 22. The length of the CDR3 is 16 residues. In nucleotides, the CDR3 is TGTGCCTGGAGAATCTTAGGGGACAGCTCCGCGGTAGGCCACACCTTC. Translated: CAWRILGDSSAVGHTF.

The rearrangement uses TRBV4-3 and TRBJ2-3, with D possibly being TRBD2 (5 bases). The CDR3 is 17 amino acids. V was shortened by 3 bases and J by 2 bases, with 18 bases between the two germline ends. The germline CDR1 and CDR2 sequences are LGHNA and YSLEER. The chain's CDR3 is CASSHGQKGLITDTQYF. DNA for the CDR3: TGCGCCAGCAGCCACGGGCAGAAAGGACTGATCACAGATACGCAGTATTTT.

The chain links TRBV20-1 to TRBJ2-1; 10 nucleotides align to TRBD1. V dropped 2 bases and J dropped 14; count of bases not matched to a gene: 3. Germline CDR1 and CDR2: DFQATT and SNEGSKA (reference sequence). There are 11 residues in the CDR3. CDR3 DNA sequence: TGCAGTGCTAGATCGGGACAGGGGAAGTTCTTC. Its translation: CSARSGQGKFF.

V gene TRBV5-1 combines with J gene TRBJ2-1, with 9 bases that match TRBD2. J was trimmed by 4 bases and V by 3 bases; bases with no gene match: 8. Germline loops: CDR1 SGHRS, CDR2 YFSETQ. The CDR3 spans 16 residues. The CDR3 nucleotides read TGCGCCAGCAGCTCCCTAACTAGCGGGCGATACAATGAGCAGTTCTTC. This gives the protein CASSSLTSGRYNEQFF.

The DNA of the CDR3 is TGTGCCAGCAGCGCCGGTAAGACTAGCGGAAACACAGATACGCAGTATTTT. Translation gives CASSAGKTSGNTDTQYF. The chain combines TRBV5-4 with TRBJ2-3, with 9 nucleotides matching TRBD2. Germline values: CDR1 SGHNT, CDR2 YYREEE (reference sequence). With V trimmed by 4 bases and J by 2 bases, 11 bases remained unmatched. This CDR3 spans 17 amino acids.

The rearrangement uses TRBV6-5 and TRBJ1-1; D might be TRBD1 (6 bases). Germline CDR1 reads MNHEY; CDR2 reads SVGAGI. The CDR3 length is 14 residues. V lost 5 bases and J 0 bases, leaving 10 bases between the germline ends. The CDR3 spells CASSDRQVNTEAFF. The CDR3 nucleotides are TGTGCCAGCAGTGACCGACAGGTGAACACTGAAGCTTTCTTT.

The gene calls are TRBV27 and TRBJ2-3, with D maybe TRBD2 (6 bases). The CDR3 is 16 residues long. Germline CDR1 is MNHEY and CDR2 is SMNVEV (reference sequence). Trimming removed 6 bases at V and 3 bases at J, with 19 bases between. The CDR3 nucleotides read TGTGCCAGCAGAAGACCGACGGTGGGGGGTACAGATACGCAGTATTTT. Translating it yields CASRRPTVGGTDTQYF.

V and J are TRBV9 and TRBJ2-7; TRBD2 matches 13 bases. CDR3 length: 17 residues. Unmatched junction bases numbered 8, after V lost 0 bases and J lost 5 bases. In germline, CDR1 is SGDLS, CDR2 YYNGEE. The chain's CDR3 is CASSVGTSGGASNEQYF. The CDR3 bases are TGTGCCAGCAGCGTAGGAACTAGCGGGGGGGCCAGTAACGAGCAGTACTTC. Full variable domain (outside the CDR3, taken from reference TRBV9 and TRBJ2-7): DSGVTQTPKHLITATGQRVTLRCSPRSGDLSVYWYQQSLDQGLQFLIQYYNGEERAKGNILERFSAQQFPDLHSELNLSSLELGDSALYFCASSVGTSGGASNEQYFGPGTRLTVT.

The chain couples TRBV19 to TRBJ2-2; TRBD1 might be the D (5 bases). The CDR3 has 13 amino acids. Germline values: CDR1 LNHDA, CDR2 SQIVND (reference sequence). V lost 2 bases to trimming and J lost 7 bases, with 8 bases between them. The CDR3 here is CASSIRQGGELFF. The CDR3 DNA reads TGTGCCAGTAGTATACGGCAGGGCGGGGAGCTGTTTTTT.